One sample yielded the 11 T cell receptor beta chains listed below, sequenced in a study of human T cells and chemical hapten exposure. Time point described: pre-sensitization, week 0. The treatment denotes: therapeutic diphenylcyclopropenone sensitization with weekly scalp DPC. From the RACE reads, TCRdb called clonotypes with MiXCR, one entry per CDR3 protein. The table includes around 95,000 distinct CDR3 sequences, 10% to 11% detected once. The sequencing used whole blood, collected in connection with sensitization to the hapten diphenylcyclopropenone (DPC). The receptors here all came from a woman between 55 and 75 years old with alopecia areata. Some clones in this sample may be carry-over from other donors' samples.

In its sample, this clonotype was seen a few times. The chain has TRBV29-1 and TRBJ2-1, with D possibly TRBD1 on 9 matching bases. The V end lost 6 bases, the J end lost 1 base, and 22 bases lay between the germline ends. The CDR3 has 17 amino acids. Germline CDR1 is SQVTM and CDR2 is ANQGSEA. CDR3 coding DNA: TGCAGCGTGCGGACAGGGGCGGGAGGAAGGTCCTACAATGAGCAGTTCTTC. Protein: CSVRTGAGGRSYNEQFF.

In this sample, this clonotype turned up once. This clone may be a read error of a much larger clone one base away. V is TRBV12-3 or TRBV12-4 and J is TRBJ1-1; D is unresolved. V was cut by 2 bases and J by 4 bases, with 8 bases left in between. CDR3 length: 13 residues. CDR3 DNA sequence: TGTGCCAGCAGTTTACTCGTAAGCACTGAAGCTTTCTTT. It encodes CASSLLVSTEAFF.

Many counts were recorded for this clonotype. This chain links TRBV12-3 or TRBV12-4 with TRBJ1-1; unclear D gene. There are 14 residues in the CDR3. Trimming took 5 bases from V and 5 from J, leaving 15 bases between them. CDR3 in DNA: TGTGCCAGCAGTCCCCCCCGCGGATGGACTGAAGCTTTCTTT. This translates into CASSPPRGWTEAFF.

The chain uses TRBV6-4 and TRBJ2-2; D not certain. The germline V and J ends were trimmed by 0 bases and 1 base, with 6 bases remaining between them. The V gene's germline CDR1 is MRHNA and CDR2 SNTAGT. The CDR3 sequence is 15 residues long. CDR3 coding DNA: TGTGCCAGCAGTGACTCTATGGGGAACACCGGGGAGCTGTTTTTT. Its translation: CASSDSMGNTGELFF.

This clonotype was seen a handful of times. The chain uses TRBV6-4 and TRBJ2-1, with 8 nucleotides matching TRBD1. The V segment lost 9 bases and the J segment 5 bases; nucleotides outside the gene matches: 12. This CDR3 region has 15 residues. Germline values: CDR1 MRHNA, CDR2 SNTAGT. The CDR3 region has the DNA TGTGCCAGTTCCTTTGGCCAGGGGGCAGACAATGAGCAGTTCTTC. It specifies CASSFGQGADNEQFF.

This clonotype appeared many times. The chain combines TRBV6-5 with TRBJ1-5; D gene unclear. This CDR3 is built from 14 residues. Germline V gene data show CDR1 as MNHEY and CDR2 as SVGAGI. V lost 6 bases, J lost 7 bases, and 16 bases lay in between. The CDR3 here is CASSRVGFGQPQHF. The CDR3 DNA sequence: TGTGCCAGCAGCCGCGTGGGGTTCGGCCAGCCCCAGCATTTT.

This chain joins TRBV27 and TRBJ1-5; D uncertain. CDR1 and CDR2 (germline): MNHEY, SMNVEV (reference sequence). V was clipped by 2 bases and J by 2 bases, with 7 bases between them. The CDR3 is made up of 14 amino acids. The chain's CDR3 is CASSLRVGNQPQHF. The CDR3 DNA reads as TGTGCCAGCAGTTTACGGGTGGGCAATCAGCCCCAGCATTTT.

The count of this clonotype is one. The J gene is TRBJ1-2, the V gene TRBV4-1; a possible D gene is TRBD1 (5 bases). The germline V gene encodes CDR1 MGHRA and CDR2 YSYEKL. Trimming took off 1 base at V and 8 bases at J, with 11 bases between the two ends. There are 13 residues in the CDR3. DNA for the CDR3: TGCGCCAGCAGCCAAGTTCCCAGGGACGGCTACACCTTC. This sequence encodes CASSQVPRDGYTF.

This clonotype was detected many times. This rearrangement joins TRBV5-1 to TRBJ1-1; perhaps TRBD1 as D (5 bases). The CDR3 has 15 residues. Trimming cost V 1 base and J 2 bases, with 12 bases left between them. The V gene's germline CDR1 is SGHRS and CDR2 YFSETQ. The CDR3 sequence is CASSLLSGGNTEAFF. The CDR3 DNA reads TGCGCCAGCAGCTTGCTTTCCGGGGGAAACACTGAAGCTTTCTTT.

This clonotype was seen repeatedly, ten times or more. This rearrangement joins TRBV28 to TRBJ1-2; 7 bases fit TRBD1. Germline CDR1 reads MDHEN; CDR2 reads SYDVKM. CDR3 length: 15 residues. V dropped 5 bases and J dropped 8; count of bases not matched to a gene: 14. The CDR3 DNA is TGTGCCAGCAGTCGCCCCGAGACAGGGTATTGGGGCTACACCTTC. It specifies CASSRPETGYWGYTF.

At least ten counts were recorded for this clonotype. V usage is TRBV7-8 and J usage is TRBJ2-3, with a tentative D call TRBD1 (6 bases). V was clipped by 3 bases and J by 0 bases, with 16 bases between them. From germline, CDR1 is SGHVS and CDR2 FQNEAQ. This CDR3 region has 17 residues. This CDR3 is CASSFIGADSSTDTQYF. The CDR3 DNA follows: TGTGCCAGCAGCTTCATTGGAGCGGACAGCAGCACAGATACGCAGTATTTT.